This entry describes one T cell receptor beta chain. No cognate antigen has been identified for it. No much larger clonotype is one base removed from it; base qualities were not supplied. This entry belongs to a study of T cells in Graves' hyperthyroidism and ophthalmopathy (dated by TCRdb to about 2019). Regarding the complete study: TCR V-J signatures able to tell the groups apart were searched for in a discovery cohort of approximately 95 patients, of whom more than 40 had Graves' ophthalmopathy and about 60 had stable Graves' hyperthyroidism. Prospective prediction of ophthalmopathy was tested in an independent validation cohort of 18 to 20 hyperthyroidism patients and 15 to 17 patients who later progressed to ophthalmopathy. For training and testing, the approximately 97 patients in the discovery cohort were randomly divided in a 7:3 ratio. In addition, the study compared T-cell repertoires in thyroid tissue and in blood from about 6 Graves' hyperthyroidism patients. Once sampling was done, hyperthyroidism patients were given methimazole at a starting dose of 30 mg daily, whereas ophthalmopathy patients were given high-dose intravenous methylprednisolone. The paper reports TCR Vbeta CDR3 sequencing of approximately 130 peripheral blood samples: approximately 41 ophthalmopathy, about 75 hyperthyroidism and 17 progressor patients.

Any patient with an uncontrolled infection, another autoimmune disease, pregnancy or lactation was excluded. Diagnoses relied on clinical symptoms, serum thyroxine and TRAb, thyroid ultrasound and orbital computed tomography. Total RNA was extracted with Trizol reagent, and quality was checked on an Agilent 2100 Bioanalyzer. TCR beta CDR3 regions were amplified from RNA transcripts. For the first round of RT-PCR on the TCR CDR3, the HTBI primer set was used together with the Qiagen OneStep RT-PCR kit. The libraries were constructed in a second round of multiplex PCR and then size-selected and purified. Sequencing of the libraries was done on an Illumina HiSeq2000 using paired-end 100 bp reads. Processing in the source paper ran as follows. Raw data were processed with SOAPnuke, discarding reads with adapters, uncalled bases, mean Phred below 15, or no exact constant-primer or identifier match. COPE v1.2.5 was used to merge the high-quality paired reads, and each unique nucleotide sequence was defined as a clonotype. Clonotypes were aligned to IMGT TRBV, TRBD and TRBJ reference segments using MiTCR v1.1. The analysis was restricted to V-J combinations with a frequency above 0.0001, which together covered about 99% of the repertoires. A TCS score was defined as the ratio of F50 (clonal expansion) to E x V (chaos), with BLOSUM62-based TCRdist applied between CDR3 peptides within each V-J. Welch's t-statistics and random forest reduced fewer than 600 V-J features to fewer than 15, which were used in a naive Bayes classifier (R e1071). Thyroid-blood repertoire similarity was quantified with the Morisita-Horn index. TCRdb passed the public sequencing reads through fastp at Q25 and MiXCR, retaining productive beta sequences. For every CDR3 protein sequence, its rows merge into one entry that carries the most common genes and DNA. V and J calls and clone size were set by TCRdb, not the authors. The sample table records more than 550,000 distinct CDR3 sequences; just under 45% of these occur just once. Clones ranked in the top ten supply 6.5% to 9% of the sample.

From its cysteine to its phenylalanine, the CDR3 spans 15 amino acids. Left in the record is the CDR3 DNA by itself, 45 bases read in frame from the first base. CDR1 and CDR2 (SGHRS, YFSETQ) derive from the germline V gene. V loses 4 bases, J loses 7 bases, and the germline ends lie 17 bases apart. What the research found in general, with its limitations: A model built on a 13 V-J signature distinguished ophthalmopathy from stable hyperthyroidism, reaching roughly 88% sensitivity and about 81% specificity in cross-validation and 80%/75% in testing. In validation, the model predicted progression to ophthalmopathy a median of roughly six months before onset, with about 71% sensitivity and 72.22% specificity. Sample size was not statistically predetermined, and investigators were not blinded to group allocation. Blood samples also contained most of the expanded thyroid clonotypes (frequency above 0.001), which suggests that blood repertoires may reflect thyroid immune responses.

This chain is built from TRBV5-1 and TRBJ1-4; perhaps TRBD1 is the D gene, with 6 bases matching. Sequenced input: peripheral blood or thyroid tissue (not recorded which). This sequence was found in an adult man with Graves' disease, either hyperthyroidism or ophthalmopathy (not recorded which). DNA sequence: TGCGCCAGCAGCCTGTCCGGGACCAGGGGTGAAAAACTGTTTTTT. Its protein is CASSLSGTRGEKLFF.